Included here is one TCR beta chain sequence, with context. Clones were read by immunoSEQ multiplex PCR, and TCRdb kept only the in-frame ones, dropping some. In the table there are approximately 280,000 clones, around 92% of which are singletons. The data stem from a study of blood T cell repertoires in COVID-19. Study-level information: Sites in the United States, Italy and Spain provided acute and convalescent COVID-19 samples.

Recovered status in Cohort 3 required two negative PCRs, clearance, or symptom resolution. This clonotype originated in a woman in her fifties or sixties who had recovered from COVID-19. The sequenced sample was PBMCs or T cells enriched from blood (not recorded which).

CDR3 in DNA: TGTGCCAGCAGCCAGTCCAACAGGGGAAGGACCGGGGAGCTGTTTTTT. Translation: CASSQSNRGRTGELFF. This chain joins TRBV4-2 and TRBJ2-2, with TRBD1 matching 7 bases. The CDR3 sequence is 16 residues long. With V trimmed by 3 bases and J by 5 bases, 9 bases remained unmatched. Germline-derived CDR1 and CDR2 are LGHNA and YNFKEQ.